These T cell receptor beta chains were read from a single sample in a study of T cell repertoires in cytomegalovirus infection. No cognate antigen is known for these TCRs. Each CDR3 protein gets one entry after TCRdb re-called the reads with MiXCR. The data hold about 500,000 distinct CDR3 sequences, with 30% to 40% observed a single time. The sequenced sample was cultured PBMCs, obtained from culture after CMV antigen stimulation. The receptors stem from a human donor in good health (CMV status not recorded). Some clones in this sample may be carry-over from other donors' samples. CDR3s include the opening cysteine and the closing phenylalanine or tryptophan.

cdr3_length,v_call,cdr3_aa
15,TRBV28,CASRLGGTTSYEQYF
19,TRBV7-9,CASSSGFGGRAEYDNEQFF
15,TRBV5-4,CASSPTTGVGATQYF
17,TRBV2,CASSARGTSGRTDTQYF
16,TRBV28,CASSNPSGSTRGQQFF
16,TRBV7-2,CASSFDKGTLNTEAFF
15,TRBV24-1,CATSDLGQGQETQYF
16,TRBV20-1,CSARDVLQGAVQPQHF
16,TRBV7-2,CASSLATVGFRKTQYF
16,TRBV7-6,CASSPRTGTSTDTQYF
14,TRBV12-3/TRBV12-4,CASSLQDTIYGYTF
18,TRBV7-2,CASSLASTSGWGTDTQYF
14,TRBV6-2/TRBV6-3,CASRRGLASSEQFF
15,TRBV11-2,CASSSLRGSYNEQFF
15,TRBV28,CASSLRTGPGNTIYF
15,TRBV7-2,CASSLALTGYETQYF
13,TRBV10-3,CAISDGPPNEQFF
17,TRBV4-2,CASSQERASGSTDTQYF
15,TRBV19,CASSPIGGGNYGYTF